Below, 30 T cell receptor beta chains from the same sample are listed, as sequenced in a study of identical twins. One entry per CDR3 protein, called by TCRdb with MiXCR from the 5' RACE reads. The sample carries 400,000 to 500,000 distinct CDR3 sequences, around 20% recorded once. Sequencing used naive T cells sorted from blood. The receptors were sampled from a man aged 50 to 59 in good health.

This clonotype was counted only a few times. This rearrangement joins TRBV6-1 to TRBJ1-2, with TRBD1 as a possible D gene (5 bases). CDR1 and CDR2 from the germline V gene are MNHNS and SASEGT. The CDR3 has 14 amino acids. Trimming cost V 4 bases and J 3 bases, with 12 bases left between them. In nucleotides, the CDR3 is TGTGCCAGCAGTGCCAGGGCAGGGCACTATGGCTACACCTTC. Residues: CASSARAGHYGYTF.

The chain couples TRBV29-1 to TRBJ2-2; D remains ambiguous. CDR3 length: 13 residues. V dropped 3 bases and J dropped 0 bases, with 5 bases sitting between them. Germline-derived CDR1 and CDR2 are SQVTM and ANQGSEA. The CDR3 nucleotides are TGCAGCGTTGATGTTACGAACACCGGGGAGCTGTTTTTT. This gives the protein CSVDVTNTGELFF.

The DNA for the CDR3 is TGTGCCAGCAGTTTCCGGGGACTGCTGGAGACCCAGTACTTC. As protein: CASSFRGLLETQYF. The chain recombines TRBV28 with TRBJ2-5; D possibly corresponds to TRBD2 (6 bases). The V end lost 3 bases, the J end lost 5 bases, and 13 bases lay between the germline ends. From germline, CDR1 is MDHEN and CDR2 SYDVKM. The CDR3 covers 14 residues.

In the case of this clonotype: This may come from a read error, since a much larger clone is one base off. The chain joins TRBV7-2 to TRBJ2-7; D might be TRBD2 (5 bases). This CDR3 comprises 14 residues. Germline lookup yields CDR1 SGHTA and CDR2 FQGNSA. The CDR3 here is CSSSLAYGPPEQYF. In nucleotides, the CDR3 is TGTTCCAGCAGCTTAGCGTACGGGCCCCCCGAGCAGTACTTC.

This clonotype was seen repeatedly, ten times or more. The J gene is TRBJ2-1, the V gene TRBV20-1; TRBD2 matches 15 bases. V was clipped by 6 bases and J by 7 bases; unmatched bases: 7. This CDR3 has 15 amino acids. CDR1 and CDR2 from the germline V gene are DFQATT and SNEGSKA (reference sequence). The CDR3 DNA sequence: TGCAGTGCGAGGACTAGCGGGGGGGCGGGGAATGAGCAGTTCTTC. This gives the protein CSARTSGGAGNEQFF.

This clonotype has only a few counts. CDR3 in amino acids: CASKAGGDSGYGYTF. The CDR3 region has the DNA TGCGCCAGCAAGGCAGGGGGCGATTCGGGATATGGCTACACCTTC. The J gene is TRBJ1-2, the V gene TRBV5-1, with 8 bases that match TRBD1. The CDR3 contains 15 residues. The V gene end was trimmed by 6 bases and the J gene end by 5 bases; junction bases not matched to a gene: 12. Germline loops: CDR1 SGHRS, CDR2 YFSETQ.

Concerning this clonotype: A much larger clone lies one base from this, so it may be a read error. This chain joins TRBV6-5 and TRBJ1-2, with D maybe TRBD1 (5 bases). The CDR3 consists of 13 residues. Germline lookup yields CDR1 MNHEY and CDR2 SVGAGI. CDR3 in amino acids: CASSLQANNGYTF. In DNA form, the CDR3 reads TGTGCCAGCAGTTTACAGGCTAACAATGGCTACACCTTC.

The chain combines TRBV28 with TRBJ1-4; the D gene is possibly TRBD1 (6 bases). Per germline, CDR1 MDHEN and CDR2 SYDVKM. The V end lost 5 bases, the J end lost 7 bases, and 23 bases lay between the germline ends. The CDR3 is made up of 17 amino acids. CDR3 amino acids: CASSPLIADRTVEKLFF. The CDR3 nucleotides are TGTGCCAGCAGTCCGCTTATCGCCGACAGGACTGTTGAAAAACTGTTTTTT. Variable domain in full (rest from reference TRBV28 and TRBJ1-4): DVKVTQSSRYLVKRTGEKVFLECVQDMDHENMFWYRQDPGLGLRLIYFSYDVKMKEKGDIPEGYSVSREKKERFSLILESASTNQTSMYLCASSPLIADRTVEKLFFGSGTQLSVL.

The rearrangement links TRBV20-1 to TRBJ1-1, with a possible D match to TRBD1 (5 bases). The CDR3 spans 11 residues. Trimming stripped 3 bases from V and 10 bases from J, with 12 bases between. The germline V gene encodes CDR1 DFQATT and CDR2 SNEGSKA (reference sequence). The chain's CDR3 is CSASSSQGAFF. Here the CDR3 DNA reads TGCAGTGCTAGCAGCTCCCAGGGAGCTTTCTTT.

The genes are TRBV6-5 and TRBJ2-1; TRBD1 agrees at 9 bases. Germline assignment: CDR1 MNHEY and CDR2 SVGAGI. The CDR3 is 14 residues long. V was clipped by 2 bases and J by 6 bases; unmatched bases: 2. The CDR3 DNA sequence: TGTGCCAGCAGTTACCGACAGGGGGGCAATGAGCAGTTCTTC. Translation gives CASSYRQGGNEQFF.

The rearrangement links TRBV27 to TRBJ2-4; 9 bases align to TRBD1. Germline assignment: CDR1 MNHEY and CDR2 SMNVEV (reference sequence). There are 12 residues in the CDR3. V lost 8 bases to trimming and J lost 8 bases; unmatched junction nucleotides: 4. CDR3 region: CASSQGADIQYF. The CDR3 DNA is TGTGCCAGCTCACAGGGGGCAGACATTCAGTACTTC.

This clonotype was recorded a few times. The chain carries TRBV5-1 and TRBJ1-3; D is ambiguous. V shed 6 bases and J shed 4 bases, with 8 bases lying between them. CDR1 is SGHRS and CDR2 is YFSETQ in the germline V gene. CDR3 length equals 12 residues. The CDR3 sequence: CASKDEGNTIYF. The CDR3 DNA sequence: TGCGCCAGCAAGGATGAAGGAAACACCATATATTTT.

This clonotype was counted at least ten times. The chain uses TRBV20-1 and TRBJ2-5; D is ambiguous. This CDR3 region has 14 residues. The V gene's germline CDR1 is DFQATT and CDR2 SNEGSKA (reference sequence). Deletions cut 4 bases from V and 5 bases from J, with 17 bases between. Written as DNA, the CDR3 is TGCAGTGCTACCCTTAGAGACCCCGGGGAGACCCAGTACTTC. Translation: CSATLRDPGETQYF.

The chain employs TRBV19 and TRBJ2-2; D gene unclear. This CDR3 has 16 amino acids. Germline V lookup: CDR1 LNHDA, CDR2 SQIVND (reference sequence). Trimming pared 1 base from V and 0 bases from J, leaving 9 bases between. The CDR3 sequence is CASSIGRLTNTGELFF. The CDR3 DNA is TGTGCCAGTAGTATAGGACGACTTACGAACACCGGGGAGCTGTTTTTT. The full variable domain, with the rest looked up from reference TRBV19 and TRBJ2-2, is DGGITQSPKYLFRKEGQNVTLSCEQNLNHDAMYWYRQDPGQGLRLIYYSQIVNDFQKGDIAEGYSVSREKKESFPLTVTSAQKNPTAFYLCASSIGRLTNTGELFFGEGSRLTVL.

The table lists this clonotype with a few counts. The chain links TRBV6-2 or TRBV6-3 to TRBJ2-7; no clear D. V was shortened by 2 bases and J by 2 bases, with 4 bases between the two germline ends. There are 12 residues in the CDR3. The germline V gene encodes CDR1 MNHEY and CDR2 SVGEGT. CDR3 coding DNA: TGTGCCAGCAGTTACCGCGCCTACGAGCAGTACTTC. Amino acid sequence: CASSYRAYEQYF.

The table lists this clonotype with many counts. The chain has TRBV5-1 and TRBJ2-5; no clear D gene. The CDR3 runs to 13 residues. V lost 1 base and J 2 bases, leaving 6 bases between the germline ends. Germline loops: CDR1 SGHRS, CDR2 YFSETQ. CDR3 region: CASSLMGQETQYF. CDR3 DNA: TGCGCCAGCAGCTTGATGGGGCAAGAGACCCAGTACTTC.

CDR3 DNA sequence: TGTGCCAGCAGCTTAGGAAGCGGGGAGTCCTACGAGCAGTACTTC. Its protein is CASSLGSGESYEQYF. The V and J genes are TRBV7-8 and TRBJ2-7; TRBD2 matches at 7 bases. The CDR3 sequence is 15 residues long. Losses at the gene ends were 1 base for V and 1 base for J; bases not matched to a gene: 4. CDR1 SGHVS and CDR2 FQNEAQ come from the germline V gene.

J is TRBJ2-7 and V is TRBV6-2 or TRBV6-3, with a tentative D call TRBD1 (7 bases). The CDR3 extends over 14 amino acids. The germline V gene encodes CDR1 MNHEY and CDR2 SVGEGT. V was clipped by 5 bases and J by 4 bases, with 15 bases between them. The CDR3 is CASSHETGRYEQYF. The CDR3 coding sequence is TGTGCCAGCAGTCACGAGACAGGGAGGTACGAGCAGTACTTC.

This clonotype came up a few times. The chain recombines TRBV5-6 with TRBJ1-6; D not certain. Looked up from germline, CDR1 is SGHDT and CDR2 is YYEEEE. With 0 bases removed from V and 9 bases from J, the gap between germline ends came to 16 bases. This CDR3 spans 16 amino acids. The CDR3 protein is CASSLGAGFITSPLHF. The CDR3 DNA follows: TGTGCCAGCAGCTTGGGGGCAGGTTTTATAACTTCACCCCTCCACTTT.

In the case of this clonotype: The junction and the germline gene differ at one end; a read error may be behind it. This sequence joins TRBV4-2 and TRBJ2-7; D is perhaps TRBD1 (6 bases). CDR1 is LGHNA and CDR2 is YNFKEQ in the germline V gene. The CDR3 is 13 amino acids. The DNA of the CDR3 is TGTGCCAGCAGCAAAGACAGGTCCGGCGAGCAGTACTTC. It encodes CASSKDRSGEQYF.

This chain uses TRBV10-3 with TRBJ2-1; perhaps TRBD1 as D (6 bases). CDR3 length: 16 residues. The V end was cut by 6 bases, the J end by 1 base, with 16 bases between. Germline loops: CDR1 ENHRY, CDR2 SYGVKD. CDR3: CAIRRGTGISYNEQFF. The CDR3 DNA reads TGTGCCATCAGGAGGGGTACAGGGATTTCCTACAATGAGCAGTTCTTC.

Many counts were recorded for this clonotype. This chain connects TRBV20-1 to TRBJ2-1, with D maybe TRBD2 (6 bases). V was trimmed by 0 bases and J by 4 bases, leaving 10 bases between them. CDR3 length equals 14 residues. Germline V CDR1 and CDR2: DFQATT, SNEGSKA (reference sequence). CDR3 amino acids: CSARDLAGYNEQFF. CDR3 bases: TGCAGTGCTAGAGATCTGGCGGGGTACAATGAGCAGTTCTTC.

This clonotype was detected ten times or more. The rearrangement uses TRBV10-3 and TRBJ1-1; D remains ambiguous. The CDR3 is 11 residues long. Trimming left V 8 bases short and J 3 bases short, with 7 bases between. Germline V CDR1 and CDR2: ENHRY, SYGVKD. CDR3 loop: CAIGRDTEAFF. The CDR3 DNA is TGTGCCATCGGACGGGACACTGAAGCTTTCTTT.

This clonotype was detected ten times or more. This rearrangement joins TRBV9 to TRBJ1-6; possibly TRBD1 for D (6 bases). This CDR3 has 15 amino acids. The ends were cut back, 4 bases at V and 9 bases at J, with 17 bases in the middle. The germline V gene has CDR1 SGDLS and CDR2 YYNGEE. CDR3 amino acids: CASSTLQGLGSPLHF. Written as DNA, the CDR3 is TGTGCCAGCAGCACCCTACAGGGACTGGGTTCACCCCTCCACTTT.

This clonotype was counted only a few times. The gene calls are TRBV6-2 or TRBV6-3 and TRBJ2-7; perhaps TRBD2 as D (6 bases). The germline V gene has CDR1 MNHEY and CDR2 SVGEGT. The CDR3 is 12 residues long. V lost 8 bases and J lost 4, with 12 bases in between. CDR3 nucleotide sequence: TGTGCCAGCGCAGATGGGAGGTACGAGCAGTACTTC. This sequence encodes CASADGRYEQYF.

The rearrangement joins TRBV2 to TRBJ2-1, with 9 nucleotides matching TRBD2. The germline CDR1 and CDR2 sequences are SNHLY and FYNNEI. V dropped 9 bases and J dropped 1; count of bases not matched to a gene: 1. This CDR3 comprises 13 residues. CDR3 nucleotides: TGTGCCAGTGGACTAGCGTCCTACAATGAGCAGTTCTTC. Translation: CASGLASYNEQFF. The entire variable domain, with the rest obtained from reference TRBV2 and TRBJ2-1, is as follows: EPEVTQTPSHQVTQMGQEVILRCVPISNHLYFYWYRQILGQKVEFLVSFYNNEISEKSEIFDDQFSVERPDGSNFTLKIRSTKLEDSAMYFCASGLASYNEQFFGPGTRLTVL.

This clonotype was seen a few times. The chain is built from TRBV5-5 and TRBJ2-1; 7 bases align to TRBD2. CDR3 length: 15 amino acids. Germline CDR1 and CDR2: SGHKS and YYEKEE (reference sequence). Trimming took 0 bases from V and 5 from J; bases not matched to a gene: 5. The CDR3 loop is CASSLDRAGDNEQFF. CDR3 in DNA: TGTGCCAGCAGCTTGGATCGGGCGGGGGACAATGAGCAGTTCTTC.

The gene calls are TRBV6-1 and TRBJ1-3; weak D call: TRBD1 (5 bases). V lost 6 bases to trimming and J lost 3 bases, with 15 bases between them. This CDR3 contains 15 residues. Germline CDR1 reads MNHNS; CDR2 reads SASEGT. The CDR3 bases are TGTGCCAGCAGAACGGGGGGTATCCTTGGAAACACCATATATTTT. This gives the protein CASRTGGILGNTIYF.

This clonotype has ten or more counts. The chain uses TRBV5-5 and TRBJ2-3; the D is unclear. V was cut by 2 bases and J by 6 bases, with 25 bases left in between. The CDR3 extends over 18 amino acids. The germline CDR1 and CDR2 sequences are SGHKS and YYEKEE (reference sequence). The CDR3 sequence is CASSLSPRPEARWDTQYF. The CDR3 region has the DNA TGTGCCAGCAGCTTAAGTCCAAGACCCGAAGCTAGGTGGGATACGCAGTATTTT.

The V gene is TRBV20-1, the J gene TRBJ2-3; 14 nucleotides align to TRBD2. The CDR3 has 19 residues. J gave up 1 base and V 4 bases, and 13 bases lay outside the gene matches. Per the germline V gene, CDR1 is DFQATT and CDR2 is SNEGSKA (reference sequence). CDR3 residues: CSANGLAGGPYIRTDTQYF. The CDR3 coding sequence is TGCAGTGCTAATGGACTAGCGGGGGGCCCTTACATCCGCACAGATACGCAGTATTTT.